Listed below are T cell receptor beta chains from one sample, sequenced in a study of monozygotic twins with inflammatory bowel disease. TCRdb re-called the 5' RACE reads; every CDR3 protein appears as one record, without DNA. The specimen's table records about 380,000 distinct CDR3 sequences. Sequencing was done on a sample of blood. Receptors were obtained from a human donor with ulcerative colitis or Crohn's disease, or a healthy co-twin of an affected twin (not recorded which). Both conserved end residues are part of each CDR3.

V gene	J gene	CDR3 protein
TRBV9	TRBJ2-1	CASSPRTSGPYNEQFF
TRBV28	TRBJ2-4	CASSLQIGRNIQYF
TRBV6-1	TRBJ2-5	CASSLTGGSTPKTQYF
TRBV12-3/TRBV12-4	TRBJ2-1	CASNRRSGGNEQFF
TRBV6-1	TRBJ2-2	CASSPSPLAVELFF
TRBV19	TRBJ1-5	CASTRWGNSNQPQHF
TRBV5-1	TRBJ1-5	CASSLREGQPQHF
TRBV29-1	TRBJ2-5	CSVGYPGTVQETQYF
TRBV11-2	TRBJ1-6	CASSLEGHSSLLF
TRBV29-1	TRBJ1-5	CSVGTSNQPQHF
TRBV2	TRBJ1-1	CASRLGQGYTEAFF
TRBV7-2	TRBJ2-4	CASSSGRKNIQYF
TRBV7-2	TRBJ2-1	CASSKAGGRSYNEQFF
TRBV2	TRBJ1-2	CASSEFTSGPGRGYTF
TRBV7-2	TRBJ1-3	CASSRGLTSGNTIYF
TRBV12-3/TRBV12-4	TRBJ2-2	CASSSPDDRNSYTGELFF
TRBV7-2	TRBJ1-6	CASSLDTPLHF
TRBV12-3/TRBV12-4	TRBJ1-5	CASSGAARGQPQHF
TRBV20-1	TRBJ2-1	CSATRGVSGNEQFF
TRBV10-2	TRBJ2-5	CATVKTRGQETQYF
TRBV4-2	TRBJ2-3	CASSQDHTSGADTQYF
TRBV29-1	TRBJ2-1	CSVEWTGLQQFF
TRBV4-3	TRBJ2-1	CASSRGGGRNEQFF
TRBV4-2	TRBJ2-7	CASSQKQGSYEQYF
TRBV5-1	TRBJ2-5	CASSWTGAGRRETQYF
TRBV6-5	TRBJ2-3	CASHGGTDTQYF
TRBV7-6	TRBJ2-3	CASSLAHRGVGSSDTQYF
TRBV20-1	TRBJ2-1	CSAREAGGPHNEQFF
TRBV7-3	TRBJ2-3	CASSSTLHPADTQYF
TRBV14	TRBJ2-1	CASRVVMVNEQFF
TRBV20-1	TRBJ2-3	CSARGSTDTQYF
TRBV6-5	TRBJ2-6	CASTGEGANVLTF
TRBV9	TRBJ1-6	CASSVTQGQGSPLHF
TRBV6-2/TRBV6-3	TRBJ1-4	CASLAGTGEERLFF
TRBV4-3	TRBJ1-1	CASSHRGETEAFF
TRBV2	TRBJ1-6	CASSFDSPLHF
TRBV4-1	TRBJ1-2	CASSQATGISGYTF
TRBV5-4	TRBJ2-3	CASSLGPPPPDTDTQYF
TRBV7-6	TRBJ2-3	CASSLGPPGAGGMADTQYF
TRBV4-3	TRBJ1-2	CASSQDLGGQTLGYTF
TRBV12-3/TRBV12-4	TRBJ2-3	CASTEDRSSTDTQYF
TRBV29-1	TRBJ2-2	CSGLSWTGELFF
TRBV7-6	TRBJ2-7	CASSSWGESPYEQYF
TRBV28	TRBJ1-1	CASTLDPLGTEAFF
TRBV10-3	TRBJ2-1	CAITGTSGGVYNEQFF
TRBV12-3/TRBV12-4	TRBJ1-2	CASSPRTGSRGYTF
TRBV6-2/TRBV6-3	TRBJ2-7	CASSYGTGEREQYF
TRBV5-1	TRBJ2-7	CASSFSSGRLYEQYF
TRBV7-9	TRBJ2-7	CASSLFEGTYEQYF
TRBV28	TRBJ1-5	CASTLGLYQPQHF
TRBV18	TRBJ2-7	CASSPPGQGLEQYF
TRBV24-1	TRBJ2-2	CATSDYIDGSGFGELFF
TRBV20-1	TRBJ1-5	CSASPGGQHQPQHF
TRBV6-1	TRBJ2-7	CASSEWIKGTGVLEQYF
TRBV15	TRBJ2-7	CATSKSLTSSYEQYF
TRBV5-1	TRBJ2-1	CASSLVTGINEQFF
TRBV5-1	TRBJ2-3	CASSAGAPNTQYF
TRBV7-2	TRBJ2-7	CASSDRQGQGNEQYF
TRBV19	TRBJ1-5	CASHTGDSNQPQHF